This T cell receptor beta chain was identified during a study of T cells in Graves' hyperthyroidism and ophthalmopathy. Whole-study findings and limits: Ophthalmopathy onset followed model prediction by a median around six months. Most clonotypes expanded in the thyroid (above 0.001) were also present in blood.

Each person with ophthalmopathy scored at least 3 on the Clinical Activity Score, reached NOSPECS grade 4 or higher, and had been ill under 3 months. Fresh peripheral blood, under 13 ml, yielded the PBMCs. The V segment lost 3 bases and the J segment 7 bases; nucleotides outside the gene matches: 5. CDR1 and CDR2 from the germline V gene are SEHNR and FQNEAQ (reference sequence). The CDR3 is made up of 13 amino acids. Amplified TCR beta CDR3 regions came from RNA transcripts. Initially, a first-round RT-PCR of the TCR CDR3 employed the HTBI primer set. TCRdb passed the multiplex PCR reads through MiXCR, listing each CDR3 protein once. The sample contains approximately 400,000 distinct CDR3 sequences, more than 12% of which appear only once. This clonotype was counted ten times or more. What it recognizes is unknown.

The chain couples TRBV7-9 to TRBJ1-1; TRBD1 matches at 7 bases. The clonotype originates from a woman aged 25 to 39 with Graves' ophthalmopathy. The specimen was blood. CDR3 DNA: TGTGCCAGCAGCTTCAGGGGGAGAGATGAAGCTTTCTTT. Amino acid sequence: CASSFRGRDEAFF.